The entry below gives a single T cell receptor beta chain sequence along with its context. A TCRbeta library incorporating unique molecular identifiers was prepared. TCRdb re-analysed the PCR reads in MiXCR, keeping a single row per CDR3 protein. Of hundreds of thousands of distinct CDR3 sequences listed, roughly 15% were seen once; the top ten hold 0.9% to 1.2%. This entry comes from a study of T-cell reconstitution after alpha-beta-depleted transplantation in children. V gave up 7 bases and J gave up 9 bases; unmatched junction bases: 12. This CDR3 has 15 residues. Germline-derived CDR1 and CDR2 are MGHRA and YSYEKL.

Sample: PBMCs from the stem cell graft donor, taken from the stem cell graft. This chain connects TRBV4-1 to TRBJ2-1, with 10 bases matching TRBD1. The TCR sequence derives from a human donor who donated a stem cell graft to a child with acute myeloid leukemia. The CDR3 spells CASIGGQGSPSEQFF. The CDR3 DNA sequence: TGCGCCAGCATAGGGGGACAGGGGTCCCCGAGTGAGCAGTTCTTC.